The entry that follows covers one T cell receptor (beta chain) sequence. This entry belongs to a study of blood T cell repertoires in COVID-19. Study background: Acute and convalescent COVID-19 specimens originated in the United States, Italy and Spain.

Generated by immunoSEQ multiplex PCR, the TCRdb table keeps only in-frame clones and is missing some. The sample contains over 200,000 clones, about 90% of which appear only once. In germline, CDR1 is SGHDN, CDR2 FVKESK. With 5 bases removed from V and 4 bases from J, the gap between germline ends came to 9 bases. This CDR3 contains 13 residues. The clonotype originates from a man in his forties with active or convalescent COVID-19. The chain recombines TRBV14 with TRBJ2-1, with D possibly matching TRBD1 (5 bases). Specimen: peripheral blood. The CDR3 DNA follows: TGTGCCAGCAGCAATGGACATTACAATGAGCAGTTCTTC. Its protein is CASSNGHYNEQFF.